This T cell receptor (beta chain) is drawn from a study of cytomegalovirus exposure and HLA in healthy donors (dated by TCRdb to about 2017). In the study overall: In an earlier analysis of approximately 640 of the donors, 276 Gb of sequence data and just under 120 million unique TCR beta sequences from approximately 180 million T cells were reported. Typing coverage differed by locus: A, B, C, DRB1 and DQB1 were typed in about 629-640 donors, DQA1 in 500 to 550, DPA1 in 600 to 610, and DPB1 in just under 490. Five DR-DQ haplotypes were treated as single units for association and clustering because of strong linkage in the cohort. The T cell repertoires of some 670 subjects were profiled by immunosequencing and related to cytomegalovirus serostatus. Both class I and class II loci were covered by HLA typing, at four-digit resolution. In addition to the first cohort of around 670 subjects, a separate validation cohort of approximately 130 different subjects was used. Genome-wide SNP genotypes for about three fifths of the roughly 700 donors were used in a later genetic analysis, which treated that subset as a discovery cohort. Of the roughly 400 genotyped donors, over 70% fell in the genetic ancestry cluster associated with self-reported Caucasian donors. The study aimed to test whether cataloging public T cell receptors could reveal signatures of past pathogen exposure. On average, 235,054 unique TCR beta nucleotide sequences were sequenced per donor among several hundred genotyped donors of the cohort, with roughly a sixth of those sequences being non-productive. Donor age, sex, ethnicity and CMV serostatus were compiled alongside the repertoire data. In the later analysis, no new phenotypic data were used to find candidate immune exposures; instead, reliance was placed on TCR beta sequences and their occurrence across donors. Every repertoire in the discovery cohort had been generated on one and the same sequencing platform. An earlier analysis of some 500 of the donors used high-throughput TCR beta sequencing to judge whether each TCR beta V gene segment behaved as functional or pseudogenic. The study combined high-throughput TCR immunosequencing, statistical association of individual TCRs with disease status, and machine learning to predict cytomegalovirus infection status. An early release covering roughly 580 HLA-typed donors comprised about 300 gigabases of sequencing data and 85 million or so unique TCR sequences. In a later analysis, previously published TCR beta repertoires from 500 to 750 donors were re-analyzed and high-resolution HLA genotyping was added so that TCR occurrence patterns could be studied.

CDR1 and CDR2, looked up from the germline V gene (reference sequence), are MNHEY and SMNVEV. After removal of 10 bases from V and 7 bases from J, the junction retains 13 bases not matched to a gene. Measured from the cysteine to the phenylalanine, the CDR3 is 15 residues long. Of the read, only the CDR3 DNA is kept; its 45 bases are in frame from base 1. Broad study findings and their caveats: A few of the identified cytomegalovirus-associated TCR beta chains were confirmed in vitro to be specific for cytomegalovirus antigens. A later analysis found that HLA-associated TCR beta chains were more clonally expanded and had lower generation probabilities than equally common non-associated chains. The presence/absence analyses assumed that sequencing depth was roughly uniform across donors, and that assumption may not be true. Most TCR sequences were observed very rarely across donors, whereas some public TCRs were present in many individuals. An association between a missense DCLRE1C variant and V-gene and J-gene trimming of TCR beta chains was found in a later genetic analysis and replicated in an independent cohort. A later genetic analysis reported fewer N-insertions in productive TCRs among donors in an Asian-associated ancestry cluster than the roughly 700-donor mean. In a later analysis, most CMV-associated TCR beta chains were found to appear HLA-restricted, with HLA associations seemingly driven largely by CMV exposure. Only TCR beta chains were sequenced in this cohort, and the absence of alpha or paired-chain data limited detectable features. According to a later analysis, parvovirus B19, influenza, CMV and Epstein-Barr virus appeared linked to several top co-occurrence clusters. According to a later analysis, TCR association rates differed among HLA loci, with DRB1 alleles showing the most associated TCRs and HLA-C alleles showing the fewest. For the cohort, immune exposure information was limited to CMV serostatus. A further reported finding was that TCR beta sequences accurately predicted the HLA-A and HLA-B alleles for most subjects in the first cohort. Some IMGT-functional V segments, including TRBV6-2 and TRBV6-3, could not be told apart with the 87-base-pair reads, so those segments were excluded. Correlated functional status among segregating V segments might reflect linkage disequilibrium, but an unknown experimental factor could not be ruled out. An earlier analysis of 450 to 750 of the donors showed that most TCR beta V segments appeared in productive rearrangements either about 87% or about 30% of the time, which broadly matched IMGT annotations. The authors suggested that the approach could potentially be generalized to other disease states and immunological phenotypes. In a later analysis, 15,000 to 20,000 TCR beta sequences were associated with specific HLA alleles at a false discovery rate of 0.05. In both the original and validation cohorts, the classifier was reported to diagnose cytomegalovirus status with high specificity and sensitivity. The study listed approximately 150 TCR beta chains as associated with cytomegalovirus. A cluster of highly shared sequence variants was judged likely to be a technical artifact of the sequencing pipeline. Because counts were too low, about 18 rarely observed V segments, including chromosome 9 orphons, were left out of the earlier analysis of 500 to 750 of the donors. Assigning TCR associations to individual alleles was difficult when HLA alleles, especially DR and DQ, strongly co-occurred. HLA typing was unavailable for some donors at each locus, so association tests used only the typed subset.

The library relied on the immunoSEQ multiplex PCR assay. For the multiplex PCR, a mixture combining 60 forward primers for TCR Vbeta segments and 13 reverse primers for TCR Jbeta segments was used. Amplification of the CDR3 region of rearranged TCR beta genes was performed with a multiplex PCR assay on genomic DNA. The amplified TCR beta libraries were sequenced on the Illumina HiSeq System as 87-base-pair reads. The original pipeline was this. In a later analysis, 77 million or so unique TCR beta chains were counted across the roughly 610 repertoires, and approximately 11 million of these chains were shared by at least two donors. To remove PCR and sequencing errors, raw reads were error-corrected and collapsed into unique sequences using a nearest-neighbor algorithm that merged closely related sequences. CDR3 sequences were aligned to IMGT reference sequences to assign V, D and J gene segments. For a sequence to be retained, a match of at least six nucleotides to both a V gene segment and a J gene segment was required. A rearrangement counted as productive if the CDR3 had no stop codons and remained in frame with V and J, and every other rearrangement counted as non-productive. Following IMGT convention, CDR3 was defined as the stretch from the second conserved V-encoded cysteine to the conserved J-encoded phenylalanine. The earlier analysis of approximately 500 of the donors excluded sequences that lacked an unambiguous match to a single V gene segment. In an earlier analysis of around 600 of the donors, V segments were called functional above 56.7% productive rearrangements and were called segregating when the between-donor standard deviation exceeded 5%. To diagnose cytomegalovirus status from the catalog of TCR beta chain sequences, a statistical classification framework was built. In a later analysis, V and J genes were assigned by comparing TCR nucleotide sequences against IMGT/GENE-DB human TR gene sequences. A later analysis assigned CDR3 sequences and most-parsimonious VDJ recombination scenarios with the TCRdist pipeline. In a later analysis, each TCR beta chain was defined by its CDR3 amino acid sequence together with its V-gene family, and reads lacking a unique V-gene family were excluded. In a later analysis, 450 to 600 highly shared, low-generation-probability nucleotide sequences were removed to address suspected cross-contamination and a sequencing artifact. In a later analysis, a clonal expansion index for each public chain was calculated from normalized within-repertoire ranks of inferred template counts. Generation probabilities in a later analysis came from a VDJ recombination model fitted to out-of-frame rearrangements, and those results were checked against IGoR. In a later analysis, TCR-TCR, TCR-HLA and TCR-CMV co-occurrence was scored with hypergeometric tests, and a repertoire-size bias correction was applied to TCR pairs. In a later analysis, false discovery rates were estimated by permuting HLA or CMV assignments 20 times. A later analysis grouped co-occurring TCRs with DBSCAN, adding TCRdist sequence similarity when clustering within HLA-allele-positive subsets. Repertoires with fewer than 30,000 or more than 120,000 public chains, plus five repertoires with anomalous nucleotide sharing, were excluded from co-occurrence clustering. TCRdb re-hosts the immuneACCESS table, in-frame sequences only. Its copies lack some clones; in the studies checked, an unresolved V gene accounts for under half of them, and the cause for the rest is not known. V, J and clone size are those of that table, while D and trimming were read from the DNA. For this sample there are about 80,000 clones; roughly 78% appear just once. 2% to 2.5% of the sample is taken by the ten largest.

The cohort was made up of roughly 670 healthy bone marrow donors. All cohort members were sampled while nominally healthy, although unrecorded immune exposures were likely present. The donor was CMV seronegative and was included in the group of several hundred seronegative cohort members. Every donor gave a peripheral blood sample, and the peripheral blood mononuclear cells from that sample were used for TCR beta sequencing. The Qiagen DNeasy Blood Extraction Kit was used to extract genomic DNA from the blood cell samples. With respect to this clone: The target of this receptor is not known. One base away there is no much larger clone; base qualities are not given.

The sequence is built from TRBV27 and TRBJ2-2, with TRBD1 identical over 9 junction bases. The sample comprised PBMCs. This receptor was identified in a man younger than 45 in good health and CMV-seronegative. CDR3 region: CATRWGQGRGGELFF. The sequence in DNA is TGTGCCACCCGGTGGGGACAGGGAAGGGGCGGGGAGCTGTTTTTT.